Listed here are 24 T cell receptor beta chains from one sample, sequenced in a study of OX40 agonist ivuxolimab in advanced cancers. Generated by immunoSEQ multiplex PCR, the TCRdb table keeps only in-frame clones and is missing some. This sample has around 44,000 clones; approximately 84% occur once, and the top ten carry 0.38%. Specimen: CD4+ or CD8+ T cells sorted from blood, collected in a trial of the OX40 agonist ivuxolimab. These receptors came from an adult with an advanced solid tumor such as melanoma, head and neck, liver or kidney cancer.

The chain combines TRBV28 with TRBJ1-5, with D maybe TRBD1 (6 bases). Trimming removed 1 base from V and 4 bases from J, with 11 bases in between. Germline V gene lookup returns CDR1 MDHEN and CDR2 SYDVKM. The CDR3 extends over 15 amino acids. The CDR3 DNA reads TGTGCCAGCAGTTTATCGGCGGGGGCGAATCAGCCCCAGCATTTT. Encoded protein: CASSLSAGANQPQHF.

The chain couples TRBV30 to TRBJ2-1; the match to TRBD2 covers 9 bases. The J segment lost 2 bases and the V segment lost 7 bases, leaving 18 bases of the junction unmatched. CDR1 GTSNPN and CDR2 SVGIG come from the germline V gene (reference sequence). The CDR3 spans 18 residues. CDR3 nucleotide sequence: TGTGCCTCAACACCTTCGAGAGATAGCGGGGGCCCCTACAATGAGCAGTTCTTC. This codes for CASTPSRDSGGPYNEQFF.

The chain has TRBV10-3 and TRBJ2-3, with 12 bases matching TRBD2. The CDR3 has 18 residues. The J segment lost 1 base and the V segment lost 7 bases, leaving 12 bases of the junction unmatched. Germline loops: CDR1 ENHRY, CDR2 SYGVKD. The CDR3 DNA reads TGTGCCATCAAAAGCGGGCTAGCGGGGGGGCCTGGCACAGATACGCAGTATTTT. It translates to CAIKSGLAGGPGTDTQYF.

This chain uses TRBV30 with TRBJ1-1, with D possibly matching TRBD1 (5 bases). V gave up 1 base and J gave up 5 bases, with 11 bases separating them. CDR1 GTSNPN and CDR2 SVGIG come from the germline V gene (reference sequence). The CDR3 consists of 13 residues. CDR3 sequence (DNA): TGTGCCTGGAGTGAATCACGGACAACTGAAGCTTTCTTT. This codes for CAWSESRTTEAFF.

CDR3 in DNA: TGTGCCACCCGAGGAGTCTACGAGCAGTACTTC. Residues: CATRGVYEQYF. The rearrangement uses TRBV28 and TRBJ2-7; the D is unclear. V lost 10 bases and J lost 3, with 10 bases in between. The CDR3 sequence is 11 residues long. CDR1 MDHEN and CDR2 SYDVKM come from the germline V gene.

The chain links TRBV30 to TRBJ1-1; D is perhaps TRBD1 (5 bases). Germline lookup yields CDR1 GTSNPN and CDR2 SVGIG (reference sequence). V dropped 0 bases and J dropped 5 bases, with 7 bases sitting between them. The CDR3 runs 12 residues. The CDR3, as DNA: TGTGCCTGGAGTGTACCAGGGACTGAAGCTTTCTTT. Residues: CAWSVPGTEAFF.

CDR3: CASSQDWVATSGVSTDTQYF. For the CDR3, the DNA is TGCGCCAGCAGCCAAGACTGGGTAGCGACTAGCGGGGTCAGCACAGATACGCAGTATTTT. The chain couples TRBV4-3 to TRBJ2-3; 11 nucleotides match TRBD2. V gave up 0 bases and J gave up 0 bases; unmatched junction bases: 11. There are 20 residues in the CDR3. Per germline, CDR1 LGHNA and CDR2 YSLEER.

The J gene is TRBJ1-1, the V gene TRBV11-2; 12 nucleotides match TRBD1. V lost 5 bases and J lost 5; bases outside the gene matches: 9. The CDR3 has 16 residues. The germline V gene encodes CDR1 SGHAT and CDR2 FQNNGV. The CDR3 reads CASSRDRGQGGTEAFF. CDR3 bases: TGTGCCAGCAGCCGGGACAGGGGGCAAGGAGGGACTGAAGCTTTCTTT. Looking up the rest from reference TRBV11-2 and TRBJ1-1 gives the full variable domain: EAGVAQSPRYKIIEKRQSVAFWCNPISGHATLYWYQQILGQGPKLLIQFQNNGVVDDSQLPKDRFSAERLKGVDSTLKIQPAKLEDSAVYLCASSRDRGQGGTEAFFGQGTRLTVV.

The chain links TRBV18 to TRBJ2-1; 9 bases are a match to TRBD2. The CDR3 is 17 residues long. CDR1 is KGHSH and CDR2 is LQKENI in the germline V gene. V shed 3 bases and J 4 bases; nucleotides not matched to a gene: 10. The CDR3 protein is CASSPLLAGASYNEQFF. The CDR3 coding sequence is TGTGCCAGCTCACCCCTCTTAGCGGGGGCCTCGTACAATGAGCAGTTCTTC.

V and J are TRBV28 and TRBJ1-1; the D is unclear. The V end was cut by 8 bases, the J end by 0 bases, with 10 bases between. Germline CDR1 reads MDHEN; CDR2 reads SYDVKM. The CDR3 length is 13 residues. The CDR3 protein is CASFRSVNTEAFF. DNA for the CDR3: TGTGCCAGCTTCCGCTCCGTGAACACTGAAGCTTTCTTT.

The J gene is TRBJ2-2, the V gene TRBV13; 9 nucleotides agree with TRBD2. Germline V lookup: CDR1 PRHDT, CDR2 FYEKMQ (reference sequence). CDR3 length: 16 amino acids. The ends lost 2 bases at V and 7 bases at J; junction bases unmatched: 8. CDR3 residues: CASSLWGLAEIGELFF. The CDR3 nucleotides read TGTGCCAGCAGCTTATGGGGACTAGCCGAGATCGGGGAGCTGTTTTTT.

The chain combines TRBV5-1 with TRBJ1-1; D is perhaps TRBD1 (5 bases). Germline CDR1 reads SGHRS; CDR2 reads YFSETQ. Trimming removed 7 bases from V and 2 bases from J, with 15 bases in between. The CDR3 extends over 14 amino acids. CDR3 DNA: TGCGCCAGCTTCGCCGGGACGGGAAACACTGAAGCTTTCTTT. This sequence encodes CASFAGTGNTEAFF.

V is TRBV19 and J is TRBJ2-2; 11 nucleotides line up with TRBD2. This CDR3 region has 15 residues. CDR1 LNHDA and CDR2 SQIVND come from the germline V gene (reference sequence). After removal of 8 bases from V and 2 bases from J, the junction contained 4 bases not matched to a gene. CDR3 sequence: CASSGLAANTGELFF. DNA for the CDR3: TGTGCCAGTTCGGGACTAGCGGCAAACACCGGGGAGCTGTTTTTT.

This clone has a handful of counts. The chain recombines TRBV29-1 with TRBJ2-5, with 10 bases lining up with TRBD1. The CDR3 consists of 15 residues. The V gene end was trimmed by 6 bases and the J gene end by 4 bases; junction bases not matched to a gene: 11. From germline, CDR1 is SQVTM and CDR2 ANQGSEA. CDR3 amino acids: CSVGQTGGSSETQYF. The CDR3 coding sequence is TGCAGCGTCGGCCAGACAGGGGGCAGTTCAGAGACCCAGTACTTC.

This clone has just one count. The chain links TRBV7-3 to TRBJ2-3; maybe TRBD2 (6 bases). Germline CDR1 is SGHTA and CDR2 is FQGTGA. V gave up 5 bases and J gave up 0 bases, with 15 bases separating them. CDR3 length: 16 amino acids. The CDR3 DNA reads TGTGCCAGCAGCATTTCGGGGGAAGGGAGCACAGATACGCAGTATTTT. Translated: CASSISGEGSTDTQYF.

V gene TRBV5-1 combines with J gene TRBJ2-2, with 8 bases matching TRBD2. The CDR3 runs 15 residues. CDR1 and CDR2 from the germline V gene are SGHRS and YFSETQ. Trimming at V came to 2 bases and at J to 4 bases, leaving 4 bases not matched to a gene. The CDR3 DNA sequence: TGCGCCAGCAGCTTTAGCGGGGATGTCACCGGGGAGCTGTTTTTT. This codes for CASSFSGDVTGELFF.

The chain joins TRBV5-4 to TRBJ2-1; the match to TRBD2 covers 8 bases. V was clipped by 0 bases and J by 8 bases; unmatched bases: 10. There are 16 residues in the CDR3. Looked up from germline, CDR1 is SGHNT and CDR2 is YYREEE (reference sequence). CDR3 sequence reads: CASSLGKAGALYEQFF. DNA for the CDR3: TGTGCCAGCAGCTTGGGTAAAGCGGGAGCTTTGTATGAGCAGTTCTTC.

The CDR3 DNA sequence: TGTGCCTGGAGTGTAACCGGGGGCACAGATACGCAGTATTTT. It is translated as CAWSVTGGTDTQYF. The rearrangement joins TRBV30 to TRBJ2-3, with D possibly TRBD2 on 5 matching bases. CDR1 GTSNPN and CDR2 SVGIG come from the germline V gene (reference sequence). The CDR3 consists of 14 residues. The ends were cut back, 0 bases at V and 1 base at J, with 8 bases in the middle.

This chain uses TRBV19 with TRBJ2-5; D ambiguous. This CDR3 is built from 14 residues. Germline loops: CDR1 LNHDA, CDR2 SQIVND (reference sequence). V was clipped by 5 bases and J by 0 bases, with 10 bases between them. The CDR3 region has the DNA TGTGCCAGTAGTGAGGCCCAGTACCAAGAGACCCAGTACTTC. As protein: CASSEAQYQETQYF.

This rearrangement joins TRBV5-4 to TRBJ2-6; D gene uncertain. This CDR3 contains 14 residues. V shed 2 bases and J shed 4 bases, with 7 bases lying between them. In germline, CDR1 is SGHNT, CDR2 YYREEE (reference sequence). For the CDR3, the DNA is TGTGCCAGCAGCTTAGATGCCGGGGCCAACGTCCTGACTTTC. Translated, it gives CASSLDAGANVLTF.

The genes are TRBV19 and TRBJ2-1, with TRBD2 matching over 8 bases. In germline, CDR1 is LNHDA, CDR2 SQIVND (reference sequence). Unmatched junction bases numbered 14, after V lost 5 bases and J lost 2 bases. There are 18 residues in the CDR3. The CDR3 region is CASSPDPNSGNTYNEQFF. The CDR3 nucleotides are TGTGCCAGTAGTCCTGACCCGAATAGCGGGAATACCTACAATGAGCAGTTCTTC.

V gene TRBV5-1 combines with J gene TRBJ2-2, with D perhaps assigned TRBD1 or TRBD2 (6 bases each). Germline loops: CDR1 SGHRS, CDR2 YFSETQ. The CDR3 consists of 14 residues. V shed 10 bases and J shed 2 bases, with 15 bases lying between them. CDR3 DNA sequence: TGCGCCGGAAGGGGGGACACTAACACCGGGGAGCTGTTTTTT. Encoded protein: CAGRGDTNTGELFF.

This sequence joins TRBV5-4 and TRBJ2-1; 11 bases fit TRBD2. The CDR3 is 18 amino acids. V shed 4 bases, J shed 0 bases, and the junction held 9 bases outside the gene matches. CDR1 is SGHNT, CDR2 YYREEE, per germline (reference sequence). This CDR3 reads CASSIVSGGASSYNEQFF. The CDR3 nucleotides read TGTGCCAGCAGCATTGTTAGCGGGGGGGCGAGCTCCTACAATGAGCAGTTCTTC. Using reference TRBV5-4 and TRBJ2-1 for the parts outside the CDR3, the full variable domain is ETGVTQSPTHLIKTRGQQVTLRCSSQSGHNTVSWYQQALGQGPQFIFQYYREEENGRGNFPPRFSGLQFPNYSSELNVNALELDDSALYLCASSIVSGGASSYNEQFFGPGTRLTVL.

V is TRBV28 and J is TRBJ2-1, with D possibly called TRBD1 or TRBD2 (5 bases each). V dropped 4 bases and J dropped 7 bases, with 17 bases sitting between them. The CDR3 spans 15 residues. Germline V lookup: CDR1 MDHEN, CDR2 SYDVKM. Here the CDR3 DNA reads TGTGCCAGCAGTTCCTATTGGGACGGAACTAATGAGCAGTTCTTC. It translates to CASSSYWDGTNEQFF. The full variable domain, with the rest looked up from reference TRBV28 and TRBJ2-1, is DVKVTQSSRYLVKRTGEKVFLECVQDMDHENMFWYRQDPGLGLRLIYFSYDVKMKEKGDIPEGYSVSREKKERFSLILESASTNQTSMYLCASSSYWDGTNEQFFGPGTRLTVL.